Each of the 13 T cell receptor beta chains below was sequenced from the same sample in a study of cytomegalovirus exposure and HLA in healthy donors. PCR used 60 Vbeta primers and 13 Jbeta primers. The assay was immunoSEQ multiplex PCR, and TCRdb's table has in-frame clones only and misses some. There are roughly 80,000 clones in the sample; approximately 80% occur only once, and about 3.5% lies in the top ten. Sequenced material: PBMCs. The receptors originated from a middle-aged man in good health and CMV-seronegative.

The V gene is TRBV7-9, the J gene TRBJ2-5; D gene unclear. The V end was cut by 6 bases, the J end by 0 bases, with 5 bases between. CDR1 SEHNR and CDR2 FQNEAQ come from the germline V gene (reference sequence). The CDR3 consists of 12 residues. The CDR3 DNA follows: TGTGCCAGCAGTCGGGACCAAGAGACCCAGTACTTC. It yields the protein CASSRDQETQYF.

This clone was counted only a few times. The chain combines TRBV28 with TRBJ1-1, with D possibly being TRBD1 (6 bases). The CDR3 length is 13 residues. Trimming took 6 bases from V and 10 from J, leaving 18 bases between them. The germline gives CDR1 MDHEN, CDR2 SYDVKM. The CDR3 sequence is CASSSGQIGVAFF. The DNA for the CDR3 is TGTGCCAGCAGCTCAGGACAGATAGGTGTAGCTTTCTTT.

J is TRBJ1-5 and V is TRBV28; weak D call: TRBD1 (5 bases). The CDR3 has 15 residues. Germline CDR1 and CDR2: MDHEN and SYDVKM. Trimming took off 7 bases at V and 5 bases at J, with 18 bases between the two ends. The CDR3 region is CASNAVGLGDQPQHF. The DNA of the CDR3 is TGTGCCAGCAATGCTGTAGGGTTAGGGGATCAGCCCCAGCATTTT.

This sequence joins TRBV2 and TRBJ2-3, with 7 bases matching TRBD1. The CDR3 totals 14 residues. CDR1 is SNHLY, CDR2 FYNNEI, per germline. V was clipped by 5 bases and J by 4 bases; unmatched bases: 6. CDR3 region: CASSPGQAPDTQYF. CDR3 bases: TGTGCCAGCAGTCCAGGACAGGCCCCAGATACGCAGTATTTT.

The DNA for the CDR3 is TGCGCCAGCAGTGAGGAGGGCCTGGGGACAGATACGCAGTATTTT. Translation gives CASSEEGLGTDTQYF. V is TRBV10-1 and J is TRBJ2-3; D is possibly TRBD2 (5 bases). CDR3 length: 15 amino acids. V was shortened by 2 bases and J by 3 bases, with 12 bases between the two germline ends. CDR1 is WNHNN, CDR2 SYGVQD, per germline (reference sequence).

The chain couples TRBV11-3 to TRBJ1-1; 8 bases are shared with TRBD1. In germline, CDR1 is SGHNT, CDR2 YENEEA. The CDR3 sequence is 15 residues long. The trim removed 4 bases at V and 5 bases at J, leaving 9 bases unmatched. The CDR3 DNA reads TGTGCCAGCAGCTACACTACAGGGGGAGGAACTGAAGCTTTCTTT. Translation gives CASSYTTGGGTEAFF.

This clone has just one count. CDR3 loop: CAWSAGHHNQPQHF. In nucleotides, the CDR3 is TGTGCCTGGAGTGCGGGACACCATAATCAGCCCCAGCATTTT. The V and J genes are TRBV30 and TRBJ1-5, with a weak D call TRBD1 (6 bases). The germline V and J ends were trimmed by 1 base and 4 bases, with 11 bases remaining between them. This CDR3 comprises 14 residues. Per germline, CDR1 GTSNPN and CDR2 SVGIG (reference sequence).

The chain has TRBV30 and TRBJ2-3; TRBD2 aligns across 9 bases. The CDR3 sequence is 14 residues long. Per germline, CDR1 GTSNPN and CDR2 SVGIG (reference sequence). The ends lost 5 bases at V and 2 bases at J; junction bases unmatched: 5. In DNA form, the CDR3 reads TGTGCCTGGGCACAGCGGGGGGCCACAGATACGCAGTATTTT. Its protein product is CAWAQRGATDTQYF.

This chain joins TRBV19 and TRBJ2-3, with 13 bases aligning to TRBD2. J was trimmed by 3 bases and V by 5 bases; bases with no gene match: 11. This CDR3 comprises 18 residues. CDR1 is LNHDA, CDR2 SQIVND, per germline (reference sequence). The CDR3 DNA sequence: TGTGCCAGTAGTTCATACTTACTAGCGGGGGGGCGGACAGATACGCAGTATTTT. It encodes CASSSYLLAGGRTDTQYF.

The chain links TRBV2 to TRBJ2-5, with 15 bases matching TRBD2. The CDR3 spans 18 residues. The germline gives CDR1 SNHLY, CDR2 FYNNEI. Trimming at V came to 5 bases and at J to 1 base, leaving 8 bases not matched to a gene. CDR3 protein: CASSKTGLAGGGQETQYF. The DNA for the CDR3 is TGTGCCAGCAGTAAGACGGGACTAGCGGGGGGAGGCCAAGAGACCCAGTACTTC.

This clone was counted only a few times. The chain links TRBV5-1 to TRBJ1-2; 7 bases agree with TRBD1. The germline V gene has CDR1 SGHRS and CDR2 YFSETQ. J lost 8 bases, V lost 4 bases, and 8 bases had no gene match. This CDR3 has 13 residues. CDR3 sequence: CASSADRVKGYTF. The CDR3 DNA reads as TGCGCCAGCAGCGCCGACAGGGTGAAGGGCTACACCTTC.

The chain carries TRBV7-9 and TRBJ2-5, with 12 nucleotides matching TRBD2. The J call could be wrong; TRBJ2-7 is a better fit for the DNA end. The germline V gene has CDR1 SEHNR and CDR2 FQNEAQ (reference sequence). This CDR3 is 15 amino acids long. The CDR3 protein is CASTPGLAGTYEQYF. CDR3 sequence (DNA): TGTGCCAGCACCCCAGGACTAGCGGGGACCTACGAGCAGTACTTC.

The table lists this clone with a few counts. The chain carries TRBV6-1 and TRBJ1-1, with D perhaps matching TRBD1 (6 bases). The CDR3 consists of 13 residues. V lost 10 bases, J lost 1 base, and 13 bases lay in between. CDR1 is MNHNS, CDR2 SASEGT, per germline. This CDR3 is CATRTDPNTEAFF. The CDR3 DNA reads as TGTGCCACCCGGACAGATCCGAACACTGAAGCTTTCTTT.